These 27 T cell receptor beta chains were all obtained from the same sample, sequenced in a study of T cell responses to AZD1222 COVID-19 vaccine. Clones were read by immunoSEQ multiplex PCR, and TCRdb kept only the in-frame ones, dropping some. The sample holds about 140,000 clones, 89% seen once. The material sequenced was peripheral blood, taken on day 0 of AZD1222 vaccination. These receptors came from an adult in good health.

The chain combines TRBV11-1 with TRBJ2-1; D is possibly TRBD2 (6 bases). Germline CDR1 SGHAT, CDR2 FQDESV (reference sequence). V lost 4 bases and J 5 bases, leaving 18 bases between the germline ends. The CDR3 consists of 16 residues. This CDR3 is CASSSTVHSGHNEQFF. The CDR3 DNA sequence: TGTGCCAGCAGCTCGACAGTCCATAGCGGTCACAATGAGCAGTTCTTC.

In its sample, this clone was seen once. The chain recombines TRBV18 with TRBJ2-5, with 9 bases matching TRBD2. Looked up from germline, CDR1 is KGHSH and CDR2 is LQKENI. V dropped 3 bases and J dropped 1; count of bases not matched to a gene: 9. There are 17 residues in the CDR3. CDR3 region: CASSPSLGGGVQETQYF. In DNA form, the CDR3 reads TGTGCCAGCTCACCCTCCCTGGGCGGGGGGGTCCAAGAGACCCAGTACTTC.

This sequence joins TRBV6-5 and TRBJ2-1, with 7 positions matching TRBD1. The V segment lost 2 bases and the J segment 8 bases; nucleotides outside the gene matches: 9. The CDR3 contains 15 residues. Per the germline V gene, CDR1 is MNHEY and CDR2 is SVGAGI. The CDR3 protein is CASSYPPDRLDEQFF. For the CDR3, the DNA is TGTGCCAGCAGTTACCCACCGGACAGGTTGGATGAGCAGTTCTTC.

The J gene is TRBJ2-1, the V gene TRBV7-9, with 8 bases that match TRBD1. The CDR3 runs 15 residues. The V gene's germline CDR1 is SEHNR and CDR2 FQNEAQ (reference sequence). J gave up 0 bases and V 6 bases, and 4 bases lay outside the gene matches. CDR3 sequence: CASSRTGFSYNEQFF. DNA for the CDR3: TGTGCCAGCAGTCGGACAGGGTTCTCCTACAATGAGCAGTTCTTC.

The table lists this clone with a count of one. The rearrangement links TRBV6-5 to TRBJ1-4; tentatively, D is TRBD1 (6 bases). This CDR3 is built from 15 residues. Germline CDR1 reads MNHEY; CDR2 reads SVGAGI. The germline V and J ends were trimmed by 6 bases and 13 bases, with 24 bases remaining between them. CDR3 DNA: TGTGCCAGCAGGTCCAACCTGGACAGCGAGAAGAGACTGTTTTTT. Amino acid sequence: CASRSNLDSEKRLFF.

The V call is TRBV7-9, the J call TRBJ2-1; D is unresolved. This CDR3 is 13 amino acids long. The germline V and J ends were trimmed by 1 base and 11 bases, with 12 bases remaining between them. Looked up from germline, CDR1 is SEHNR and CDR2 is FQNEAQ (reference sequence). The CDR3 is CASSLEASLQQFF. The CDR3 DNA sequence: TGTGCCAGCAGCTTAGAGGCTTCCCTTCAGCAGTTCTTC.

The gene calls are TRBV5-1 and TRBJ2-5; TRBD2 matches 8 bases. V was clipped by 4 bases and J by 5 bases; unmatched bases: 7. The CDR3 length is 14 residues. Looked up from germline, CDR1 is SGHRS and CDR2 is YFSETQ. CDR3 protein: CASSTGGGVETQYF. CDR3 sequence (DNA): TGCGCCAGCAGCACGGGAGGGGGTGTCGAGACCCAGTACTTC. Complete variable domain (other parts from reference TRBV5-1 and TRBJ2-5): KAGVTQTPRYLIKTRGQQVTLSCSPISGHRSVSWYQQTPGQGLQFLFEYFSETQRNKGNFPGRFSGRQFSNSRSEMNVSTLELGDSALYLCASSTGGGVETQYFGPGTRLLVL.

V and J are TRBV3-1 (or the pseudogene TRBV3-2) and TRBJ2-3; D not certain. This CDR3 spans 13 amino acids. V lost 3 bases, J lost 8 bases, and 12 bases lay in between. Germline V gives CDR1 LGHDT, CDR2 YNNKEL (reference sequence). CDR3 coding DNA: TGTGCCAGCAGCCAGCCACCCAGCACTACGCAGTATTTT. The encoded protein is CASSQPPSTTQYF.

This clone was picked up a small number of times. The CDR3 region has the DNA TGTGCCAGCAGCTCCAGGGGTTTGGGGGAGCTGTTTTTT. Encoded protein: CASSSRGLGELFF. The chain carries TRBV7-8 and TRBJ2-2, with D perhaps matching TRBD1 (6 bases). V lost 4 bases and J 8 bases, leaving 11 bases between the germline ends. The CDR3 totals 13 residues. Germline assignment: CDR1 SGHVS and CDR2 FQNEAQ.

This sequence joins TRBV6-5 and TRBJ2-2, with TRBD2 matching 7 bases. Germline-derived CDR1 and CDR2 are MNHEY and SVGAGI. This CDR3 spans 15 amino acids. The V and J ends lost 8 bases and 3 bases, in that order; junction bases with no gene match: 9. The CDR3 sequence: CASRPGGSDTGELFF. CDR3 nucleotides: TGTGCCAGCCGCCCCGGGGGGTCCGACACCGGGGAGCTGTTTTTT.

This clone was counted only a few times. The chain links TRBV5-8 to TRBJ2-2, with D unclear. This CDR3 is 11 amino acids long. Looked up from germline, CDR1 is SGHTS and CDR2 is YDEGEE. V was trimmed by 4 bases and J by 8 bases, leaving 6 bases between them. The CDR3: CASSPRGELFF. The CDR3 region has the DNA TGTGCCAGCAGCCCTCGGGGGGAGCTGTTTTTT. Drawing the rest from reference TRBV5-8 and TRBJ2-2, the complete variable domain is EAGVTQSPTHLIKTRGQQATLRCSPISGHTSVYWYQQALGLGLQFLLWYDEGEERNRGNFPPRFSGRQFPNYSSELNVNALELEDSALYLCASSPRGELFFGEGSRLTVL.

The chain is built from TRBV6-1 and TRBJ2-3; no clear D. CDR3 length: 14 residues. CDR1 MNHNS and CDR2 SASEGT come from the germline V gene. V was pared by 2 bases and J by 2 bases, with 8 bases between. In nucleotides, the CDR3 is TGTGCCAGCAGTGAACAACGCCCCACAGATACGCAGTATTTT. It translates to CASSEQRPTDTQYF.

This sequence joins TRBV2 and TRBJ2-5, with D tentatively TRBD1 or TRBD2 (6 bases each). Germline V lookup: CDR1 SNHLY, CDR2 FYNNEI. CDR3 length equals 13 residues. With 6 bases removed from V and 5 bases from J, the gap between germline ends came to 13 bases. CDR3 nucleotide sequence: TGTGCCAGCAGGGCGACTAGGGGGGAGACCCAGTACTTC. It specifies CASRATRGETQYF.

The genes are TRBV6-5 and TRBJ2-7, with 9 bases aligning to TRBD1. This CDR3 is built from 14 residues. V lost 4 bases to trimming and J lost 2 bases; unmatched junction nucleotides: 3. Looked up from germline, CDR1 is MNHEY and CDR2 is SVGAGI. The CDR3 DNA reads as TGTGCCAGCAGTTCCCGGACAGGGGCCTACGAGCAGTACTTC. This translates into CASSSRTGAYEQYF.

J is TRBJ2-1 and V is TRBV6-5; 7 bases agree with TRBD1. The germline gives CDR1 MNHEY, CDR2 SVGAGI. This CDR3 has 14 residues. V lost 6 bases to trimming and J lost 4 bases; unmatched junction nucleotides: 6. CDR3 protein: CASRAGTVYNEQFF. The DNA of the CDR3 is TGTGCCAGCAGGGCCGGGACAGTTTACAATGAGCAGTTCTTC.

V gene TRBV30 combines with J gene TRBJ1-2, with no clear D. From germline, CDR1 is GTSNPN and CDR2 SVGIG (reference sequence). V lost 0 bases to trimming and J lost 5 bases, with 7 bases between them. The CDR3 covers 12 residues. The CDR3 sequence is CAWSVLPYGYTF. The CDR3 DNA reads TGTGCCTGGAGTGTACTTCCGTATGGCTACACCTTC.

CDR3 DNA: TGTGCCAGTAGTCCTATAGCGGGAGAAGAGACCCAGTACTTC. Its protein product is CASSPIAGEETQYF. The chain joins TRBV19 to TRBJ2-5, with 9 bases aligning to TRBD2. The germline V gene encodes CDR1 LNHDA and CDR2 SQIVND (reference sequence). V gave up 5 bases and J gave up 3 bases; unmatched junction bases: 4. The length of the CDR3 is 14 residues.

V and J are TRBV5-1 and TRBJ2-7; 9 nucleotides line up with TRBD2. From germline, CDR1 is SGHRS and CDR2 YFSETQ. The CDR3 runs 17 residues. The V gene end was trimmed by 5 bases and the J gene end by 5 bases; junction bases not matched to a gene: 17. The chain's CDR3 is CASRARPGLAYMDEQYF. The CDR3 DNA reads TGCGCCAGCAGAGCAAGGCCGGGACTAGCTTATATGGACGAGCAGTACTTC.

In this sample, this clone turned up once. The DNA for the CDR3 is TGCGCCAGCAGCGCTCGGGGAGGGACCGGGGAGCTGTTTTTT. It is translated as CASSARGGTGELFF. The chain joins TRBV4-3 to TRBJ2-2, with 7 bases identical to TRBD2. This CDR3 contains 14 residues. CDR1 is LGHNA, CDR2 YSLEER, per germline. With V trimmed by 5 bases and J by 5 bases, 5 bases remained unmatched.

This rearrangement joins TRBV19 to TRBJ1-6, with 9 positions matching TRBD1. Germline CDR1 is LNHDA and CDR2 is SQIVND (reference sequence). V shed 3 bases and J 10 bases; nucleotides not matched to a gene: 7. The CDR3 runs to 15 residues. The CDR3: CASSIRGQGQSPLHF. The CDR3 bases are TGTGCCAGTAGTATCAGGGGACAGGGACAATCACCCCTCCACTTT.

The chain joins TRBV7-2 to TRBJ1-2; 7 bases are shared with TRBD1. The V segment lost 1 base and the J segment 4 bases; nucleotides outside the gene matches: 12. Germline CDR1 reads SGHTA; CDR2 reads FQGNSA. The CDR3 spans 17 residues. This chain's CDR3 is CASSLEFQTGHLYGYTF. As DNA, the CDR3 is TGTGCCAGCAGCTTAGAATTTCAGACAGGGCATCTCTATGGCTACACCTTC.

This clone was counted a single time. The chain has TRBV9 and TRBJ2-1; D is unresolved. This CDR3 region has 14 residues. Germline CDR1 is SGDLS and CDR2 is YYNGEE. The V end lost 0 bases, the J end lost 8 bases, and 12 bases lay between the germline ends. The CDR3 nucleotides are TGTGCCAGCAGCGTAGGCGGCGCGTCCCATGAGCAGTTCTTC. This sequence encodes CASSVGGASHEQFF.

This chain links TRBV13 with TRBJ1-1; D not resolved. V shed 6 bases and J shed 5 bases, with 10 bases lying between them. Germline CDR1 reads PRHDT; CDR2 reads FYEKMQ (reference sequence). The CDR3 extends over 12 amino acids. This CDR3 is CASSPSRTEAFF. CDR3 nucleotides: TGTGCCAGCAGTCCTTCTAGGACTGAAGCTTTCTTT.

This chain uses TRBV13 with TRBJ1-1; no firm D call. CDR1 and CDR2 from the germline V gene are PRHDT and FYEKMQ (reference sequence). The CDR3 runs 12 residues. V lost 7 bases, J lost 1 base, and 7 bases lay in between. CDR3 in amino acids: CASTGWNTEAFF. CDR3 in DNA: TGTGCCAGCACCGGGTGGAACACTGAAGCTTTCTTT.

V gene TRBV5-1 combines with J gene TRBJ2-5; 7 nucleotides match TRBD1. The V gene end was trimmed by 0 bases and the J gene end by 5 bases; junction bases not matched to a gene: 10. The CDR3 is 16 residues long. Germline loops: CDR1 SGHRS, CDR2 YFSETQ. CDR3 sequence: CASSLVYDRAGETQYF. CDR3 nucleotide sequence: TGCGCCAGCAGCTTGGTATACGACAGGGCGGGTGAGACCCAGTACTTC.

V usage is TRBV19 and J usage is TRBJ1-2, with 7 positions matching TRBD1. The germline V gene encodes CDR1 LNHDA and CDR2 SQIVND (reference sequence). Unmatched junction bases numbered 4, after V lost 3 bases and J lost 6 bases. This CDR3 spans 13 amino acids. Here the CDR3 reads CASSIVRGNGYTF. The DNA of the CDR3 is TGTGCCAGTAGTATCGTCAGGGGGAATGGCTACACCTTC.

CDR3 amino acids: CASSQDSWTGSGSQYF. The CDR3 nucleotides are TGCGCCAGCAGCCAAGACTCTTGGACAGGGTCCGGCTCCCAGTACTTC. The rearrangement joins TRBV4-3 to TRBJ2-5, with TRBD1 identical over 8 bases. CDR1 LGHNA and CDR2 YSLEER come from the germline V gene. After removal of 0 bases from V and 9 bases from J, the junction contained 12 bases not matched to a gene. This CDR3 comprises 16 residues.